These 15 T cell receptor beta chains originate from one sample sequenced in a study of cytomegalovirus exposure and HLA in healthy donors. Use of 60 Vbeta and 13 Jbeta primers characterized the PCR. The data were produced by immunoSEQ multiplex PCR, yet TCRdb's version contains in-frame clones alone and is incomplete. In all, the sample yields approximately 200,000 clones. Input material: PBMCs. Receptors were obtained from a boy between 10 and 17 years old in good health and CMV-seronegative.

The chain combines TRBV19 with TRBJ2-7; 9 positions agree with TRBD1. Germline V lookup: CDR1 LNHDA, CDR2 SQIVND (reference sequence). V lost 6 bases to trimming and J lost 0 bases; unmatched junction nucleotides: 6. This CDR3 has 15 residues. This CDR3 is CASSAGTGSSYEQYF. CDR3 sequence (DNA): TGTGCCAGTAGCGCGGGGACAGGGAGCTCCTACGAGCAGTACTTC. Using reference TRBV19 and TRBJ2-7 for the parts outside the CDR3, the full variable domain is DGGITQSPKYLFRKEGQNVTLSCEQNLNHDAMYWYRQDPGQGLRLIYYSQIVNDFQKGDIAEGYSVSREKKESFPLTVTSAQKNPTAFYLCASSAGTGSSYEQYFGPGTRLTVT.

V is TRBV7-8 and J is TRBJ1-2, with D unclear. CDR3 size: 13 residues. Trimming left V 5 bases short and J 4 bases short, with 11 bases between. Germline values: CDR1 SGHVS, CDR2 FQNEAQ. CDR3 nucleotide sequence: TGTGCCAGCAGCCCAGGCCCCCTCTATGGCTACACCTTC. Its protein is CASSPGPLYGYTF.

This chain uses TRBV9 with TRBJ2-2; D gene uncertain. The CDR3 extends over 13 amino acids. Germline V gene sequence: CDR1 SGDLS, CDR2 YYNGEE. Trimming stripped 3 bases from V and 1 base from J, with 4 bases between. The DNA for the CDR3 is TGTGCCAGCAGCGCTAGGAACACCGGGGAGCTGTTTTTT. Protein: CASSARNTGELFF.

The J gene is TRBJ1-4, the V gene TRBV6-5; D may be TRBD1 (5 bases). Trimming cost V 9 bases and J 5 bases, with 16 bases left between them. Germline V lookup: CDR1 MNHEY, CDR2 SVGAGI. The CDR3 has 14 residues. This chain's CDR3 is CARPGGERNEKLFF. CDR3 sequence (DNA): TGTGCCAGGCCGGGGGGTGAGAGAAATGAAAAACTGTTTTTT.

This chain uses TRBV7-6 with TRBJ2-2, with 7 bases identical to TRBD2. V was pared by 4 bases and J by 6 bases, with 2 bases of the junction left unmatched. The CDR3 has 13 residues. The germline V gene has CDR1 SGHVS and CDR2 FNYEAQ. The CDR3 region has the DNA TGTGCCAGCAGCTCCGGACTAGCCGGGGAGCTGTTTTTT. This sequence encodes CASSSGLAGELFF. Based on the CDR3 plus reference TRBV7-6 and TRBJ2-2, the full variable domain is GAGVSQSPRYKVTKRGQDVALRCDPISGHVSLYWYRQALGQGPEFLTYFNYEAQQDKSGLPNDRFSAERPEGSISTLTIQRTEQRDSAMYRCASSSGLAGELFFGEGSRLTVL.

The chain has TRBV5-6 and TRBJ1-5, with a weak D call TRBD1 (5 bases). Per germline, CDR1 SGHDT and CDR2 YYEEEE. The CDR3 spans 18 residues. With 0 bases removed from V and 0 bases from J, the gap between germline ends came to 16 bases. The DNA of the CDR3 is TGTGCCAGCAGCTTGGCGGGTCAAGGACACTATAGCAATCAGCCCCAGCATTTT. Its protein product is CASSLAGQGHYSNQPQHF.

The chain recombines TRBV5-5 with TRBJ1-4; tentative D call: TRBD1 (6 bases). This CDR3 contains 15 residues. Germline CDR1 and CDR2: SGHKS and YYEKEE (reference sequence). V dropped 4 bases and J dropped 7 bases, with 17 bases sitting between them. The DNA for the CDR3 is TGTGCCAGCAGCGACTTGACAGGAACCCTTGAAAAACTGTTTTTT. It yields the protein CASSDLTGTLEKLFF.

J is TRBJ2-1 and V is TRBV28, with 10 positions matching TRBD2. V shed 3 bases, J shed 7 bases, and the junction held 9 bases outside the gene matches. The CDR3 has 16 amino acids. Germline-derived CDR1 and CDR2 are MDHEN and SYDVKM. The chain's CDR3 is CASSFGASGSRNEQFF. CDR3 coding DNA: TGTGCCAGCAGTTTTGGGGCTAGCGGGAGTAGGAATGAGCAGTTCTTC.

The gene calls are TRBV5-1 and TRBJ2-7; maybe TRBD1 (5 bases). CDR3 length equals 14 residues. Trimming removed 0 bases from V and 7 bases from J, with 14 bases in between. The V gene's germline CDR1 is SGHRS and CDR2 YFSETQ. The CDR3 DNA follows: TGCGCCAGCAGCTTGGGGGGCCAGGGAAGGGAGCAGTACTTC. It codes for CASSLGGQGREQYF.

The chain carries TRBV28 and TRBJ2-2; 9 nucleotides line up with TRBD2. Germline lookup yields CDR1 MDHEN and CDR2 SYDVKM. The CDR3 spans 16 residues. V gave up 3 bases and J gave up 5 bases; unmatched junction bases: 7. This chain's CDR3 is CASSFPRTSETGELFF. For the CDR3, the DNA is TGTGCCAGCAGTTTCCCTCGGACTAGCGAAACCGGGGAGCTGTTTTTT.

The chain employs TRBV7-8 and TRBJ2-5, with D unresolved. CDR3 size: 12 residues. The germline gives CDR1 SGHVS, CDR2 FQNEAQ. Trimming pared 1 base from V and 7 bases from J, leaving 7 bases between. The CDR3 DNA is TGTGCCAGCAGCTTAGAGTCGAGGACCCAGTACTTC. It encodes CASSLESRTQYF.

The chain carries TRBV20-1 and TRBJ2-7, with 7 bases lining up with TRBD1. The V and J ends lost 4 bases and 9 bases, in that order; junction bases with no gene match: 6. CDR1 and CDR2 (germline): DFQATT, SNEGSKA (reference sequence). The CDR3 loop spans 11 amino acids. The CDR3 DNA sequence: TGCAGTGCTACCGAGACAGGGCGGCAGTACTTC. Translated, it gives CSATETGRQYF.

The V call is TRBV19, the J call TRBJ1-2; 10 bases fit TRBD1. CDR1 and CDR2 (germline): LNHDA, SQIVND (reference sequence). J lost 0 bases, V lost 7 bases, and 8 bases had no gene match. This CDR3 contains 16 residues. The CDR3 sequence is CASNRGQGHANYGYTF. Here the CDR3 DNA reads TGTGCCAGTAACCGGGGACAGGGGCATGCTAACTATGGCTACACCTTC.

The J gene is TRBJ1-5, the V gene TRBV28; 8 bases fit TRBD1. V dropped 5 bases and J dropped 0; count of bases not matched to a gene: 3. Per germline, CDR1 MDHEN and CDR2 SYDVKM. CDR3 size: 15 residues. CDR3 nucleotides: TGTGCCAGCAGTGGGACAGGTCTTAGCAATCAGCCCCAGCATTTT. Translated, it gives CASSGTGLSNQPQHF.

CDR3 amino acids: CASTGGNSYNEQFF. CDR3 bases: TGCGCCAGCACGGGAGGGAACTCCTACAATGAGCAGTTCTTC. This chain joins TRBV5-1 and TRBJ2-1, with 8 positions matching TRBD2. The CDR3 covers 14 residues. CDR1 and CDR2 (germline): SGHRS, YFSETQ. The V and J ends lost 6 bases and 0 bases, in that order; junction bases with no gene match: 2.